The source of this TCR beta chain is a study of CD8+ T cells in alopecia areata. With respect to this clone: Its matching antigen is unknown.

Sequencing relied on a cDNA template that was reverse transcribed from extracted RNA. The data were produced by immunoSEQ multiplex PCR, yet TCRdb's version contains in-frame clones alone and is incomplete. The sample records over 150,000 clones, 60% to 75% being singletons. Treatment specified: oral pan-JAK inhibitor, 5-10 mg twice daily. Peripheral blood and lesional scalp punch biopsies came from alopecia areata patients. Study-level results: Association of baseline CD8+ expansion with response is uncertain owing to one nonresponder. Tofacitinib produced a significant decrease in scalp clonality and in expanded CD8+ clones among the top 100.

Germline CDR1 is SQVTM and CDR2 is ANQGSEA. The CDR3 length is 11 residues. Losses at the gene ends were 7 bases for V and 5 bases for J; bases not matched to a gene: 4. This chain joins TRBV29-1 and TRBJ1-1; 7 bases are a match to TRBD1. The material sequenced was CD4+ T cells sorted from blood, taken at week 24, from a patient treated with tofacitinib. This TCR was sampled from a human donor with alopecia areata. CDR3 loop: CSGTRGTEAFF. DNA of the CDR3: TGCAGCGGTACCAGGGGGACTGAAGCTTTCTTT.